The 28 T cell receptor beta chains reported below all come from one sample, sequenced in a study of Graves' ophthalmopathy and Graves' hyperthyroidism. For repertoire sequencing, the TCR beta CDR3 regions were amplified from RNA transcripts. Following a first-round RT-PCR that used HTBI primers, a second-round multiplex PCR was carried out. TCRdb re-derived calls from the multiplex PCR reads in MiXCR, one entry per CDR3 protein. The sample includes about 620,000 distinct CDR3 sequences, approximately 21% of them seen just once. The sequenced sample consisted of peripheral blood. The receptor source for this set is a woman between 18 and 29 years old with stable Graves' hyperthyroidism. Some clones in this sample may be carry-over from other donors' samples.

The V gene is TRBV7-3, the J gene TRBJ2-2, with D uncertain. Trimming removed 4 bases from V and 7 bases from J, with 7 bases in between. The CDR3 is made up of 12 amino acids. Germline assignment: CDR1 SGHTA and CDR2 FQGTGA. This CDR3 is CASSSPVGELFF. CDR3 DNA: TGTGCCAGCAGCTCCCCCGTCGGGGAGCTGTTTTTT.

This clonotype has just a few counts. The V and J genes are TRBV12-3 or TRBV12-4 and TRBJ2-5; D is tentatively TRBD1 or TRBD2 (5 bases each). With 5 bases removed from V and 4 bases from J, the gap between germline ends came to 14 bases. The CDR3 length is 14 residues. The CDR3 coding sequence is TGTGCCAGCAGTACCCTCCGGGACGGAGAGACCCAGTACTTC. Protein product: CASSTLRDGETQYF.

The rearrangement links TRBV2 to TRBJ1-2; 8 bases agree with TRBD1. The CDR3 is made up of 15 amino acids. V lost 2 bases, J lost 7 bases, and 9 bases stayed unmatched. Germline CDR1 and CDR2: SNHLY and FYNNEI. This CDR3 is CASSEWGEDRAGYTF. The CDR3 DNA reads as TGTGCCAGCAGTGAATGGGGTGAGGACAGGGCTGGCTACACCTTC.

This clonotype was seen ten or more times. The chain joins TRBV6-1 to TRBJ1-2; D might be TRBD1 (6 bases). Per germline, CDR1 MNHNS and CDR2 SASEGT. CDR3 size: 14 residues. Trimming removed 1 base at V and 4 bases at J, with 10 bases between. CDR3: CASSEEGGGYGYTF. The CDR3 nucleotides are TGTGCCAGCAGTGAAGAGGGGGGGGGCTATGGCTACACCTTC.

This chain links TRBV27 with TRBJ1-5, with a weak D call TRBD1 (5 bases). Trimming stripped 8 bases from V and 2 bases from J, with 10 bases between. This CDR3 spans 13 amino acids. CDR1 and CDR2 from the germline V gene are MNHEY and SMNVEV (reference sequence). CDR3 loop: CASGTGGNQPQHF. For the CDR3, the DNA is TGTGCCAGCGGGACGGGGGGCAATCAGCCCCAGCATTTT.

There are a few counts of this clonotype. V is TRBV6-5 and J is TRBJ1-3; D is ambiguous. This CDR3 is 17 amino acids long. The ends were cut back, 2 bases at V and 0 bases at J, with 14 bases in the middle. The germline gives CDR1 MNHEY, CDR2 SVGAGI. The CDR3 nucleotides are TGTGCCAGCAGTTACGGTGGAGGGCCAAGCTCTGGAAACACCATATATTTT. Translated, it gives CASSYGGGPSSGNTIYF.

This clonotype was recorded at least ten times. This chain connects TRBV6-5 to TRBJ1-1; D is undetermined. The germline V and J ends were trimmed by 3 bases and 1 base, with 12 bases remaining between them. The germline gives CDR1 MNHEY, CDR2 SVGAGI. The CDR3 spans 15 residues. The DNA for the CDR3 is TGTGCCAGCAGTTATCTGTACGGGCCGAACACTGAAGCTTTCTTT. It codes for CASSYLYGPNTEAFF.

In this sample, this clonotype turned up many times. The chain combines TRBV12-3 or TRBV12-4 with TRBJ1-5, with a possible D match to TRBD1 (5 bases). V was shortened by 1 base and J by 1 base, with 11 bases between the two germline ends. This CDR3 contains 16 residues. CDR3 loop: CASSLGGVGSNQPQHF. The CDR3, as DNA: TGTGCCAGCAGTTTAGGAGGGGTCGGGAGCAATCAGCCCCAGCATTTT.

This clonotype was counted only a few times. This chain joins TRBV20-1 and TRBJ2-1; 7 bases align to TRBD1. Germline CDR1 is DFQATT and CDR2 is SNEGSKA (reference sequence). Unmatched junction bases numbered 7, after V lost 6 bases and J lost 8 bases. The CDR3 sequence is 12 residues long. CDR3 protein: CSAPRQGDEQFF. The CDR3 DNA sequence: TGCAGTGCACCTCGACAGGGCGATGAGCAGTTCTTC.

This clonotype was observed at least ten times. The chain links TRBV27 to TRBJ2-7; 8 positions match TRBD1. Germline CDR1 is MNHEY and CDR2 is SMNVEV (reference sequence). The CDR3 spans 14 residues. J was trimmed by 5 bases and V by 1 base; bases with no gene match: 4. The CDR3 DNA is TGTGCCAGCAGTTTATTCCAGGGGGCGGACGAGCAGTACTTC. Encoded protein: CASSLFQGADEQYF.

Ten or more counts support this clonotype. The chain employs TRBV7-2 and TRBJ1-5; D unresolved. This CDR3 has 14 amino acids. In germline, CDR1 is SGHTA, CDR2 FQGNSA. Trimming took off 0 bases at V and 6 bases at J, with 9 bases between the two ends. CDR3 DNA: TGTGCCAGCAGCTTAGCAAGGGTGGGTCAGCCCCAGCATTTT. Residues: CASSLARVGQPQHF.

The chain couples TRBV6-1 to TRBJ1-1, with D possibly TRBD1 on 5 matching bases. Trimming removed 8 bases at V and 1 base at J, with 8 bases between. Germline CDR1 is MNHNS and CDR2 is SASEGT. The CDR3 runs 12 residues. DNA of the CDR3: TGTGCCAGCCGGGACGCGAACACTGAAGCTTTCTTT. It encodes CASRDANTEAFF.

With regard to this clonotype: A much larger clonotype is one base distant, so this may be a read error. The chain uses TRBV20-1 and TRBJ2-6, with TRBD1 matching 9 bases. CDR3 length: 16 amino acids. Germline-derived CDR1 and CDR2 are DFQATT and SNEGSKA (reference sequence). CDR3 amino acids: CSARDRGSSGANVLAF. The CDR3 bases are TGCAGTGCTAGGGACAGGGGATCTTCTGGGGCCAACGTCCTGGCTTTC.

This clonotype has a count of ten or more. The chain carries TRBV20-1 and TRBJ2-7; 7 nucleotides agree with TRBD2. This CDR3 is 13 amino acids long. The germline V gene encodes CDR1 DFQATT and CDR2 SNEGSKA (reference sequence). V gave up 1 base and J gave up 6 bases; unmatched junction bases: 6. CDR3 nucleotide sequence: TGCAGTGCTAGAGGACTAGCAGATGCCGAGCAGTACTTC. Residues: CSARGLADAEQYF.

This chain links TRBV27 with TRBJ1-5, with TRBD1 as a possible D gene (5 bases). Germline CDR1 reads MNHEY; CDR2 reads SMNVEV (reference sequence). This CDR3 comprises 14 residues. V dropped 2 bases and J dropped 4 bases, with 9 bases sitting between them. CDR3: CASSLQSGNQPQHF. CDR3 coding DNA: TGTGCCAGCAGTTTACAGTCAGGGAATCAGCCCCAGCATTTT.

This rearrangement joins TRBV29-1 to TRBJ1-1; D is perhaps TRBD1 (5 bases). This CDR3 region has 12 residues. Per germline, CDR1 SQVTM and CDR2 ANQGSEA. Deletions cut 4 bases from V and 6 bases from J, with 12 bases between. The CDR3 DNA reads TGCAGCGTTGTGGGGGGTTACCCTGAAGCTTTCTTT. Its translation is CSVVGGYPEAFF.

This clonotype was detected many times. V is TRBV20-1 and J is TRBJ1-1; D not resolved. This CDR3 region has 13 residues. The V gene lost 6 bases and the J gene lost 5 bases, with 16 bases spanning the gap. CDR1 is DFQATT and CDR2 is SNEGSKA in the germline V gene (reference sequence). The DNA for the CDR3 is TGCAGTGCAAGCGCGACCGGCGGGACTGAAGCTTTCTTT. Translated: CSASATGGTEAFF.

There are many counts of this clonotype. J is TRBJ1-1 and V is TRBV6-4, with D hard to call. The CDR3 runs to 14 residues. Germline V gene data show CDR1 as MRHNA and CDR2 as SNTAGT. V lost 2 bases and J 1 base, leaving 8 bases between the germline ends. CDR3 region: CASSDRTPNTEAFF. The CDR3 bases are TGTGCCAGCAGTGACCGGACTCCGAACACTGAAGCTTTCTTT.

This clonotype was found many times. The chain is built from TRBV12-3 or TRBV12-4 and TRBJ1-5, with 7 bases fitting TRBD1. This CDR3 comprises 15 residues. V was clipped by 6 bases and J by 0 bases; unmatched bases: 5. The CDR3: CASRGDSHSNQPQHF. For the CDR3, the DNA is TGTGCCAGCAGGGGGGACAGCCATAGCAATCAGCCCCAGCATTTT.

The table lists this clonotype with many counts. The CDR3: CASKTAGGKTEAFF. CDR3 DNA: TGCGCCAGCAAAACGGCGGGGGGTAAGACTGAAGCTTTCTTT. The rearrangement links TRBV5-1 to TRBJ1-1; D is perhaps TRBD1 (5 bases). Germline V CDR1 and CDR2: SGHRS, YFSETQ. CDR3 length: 14 amino acids. V lost 6 bases and J lost 5, with 17 bases in between. The full variable domain, completed using reference TRBV5-1 and TRBJ1-1, is KAGVTQTPRYLIKTRGQQVTLSCSPISGHRSVSWYQQTPGQGLQFLFEYFSETQRNKGNFPGRFSGRQFSNSRSEMNVSTLELGDSALYLCASKTAGGKTEAFFGQGTRLTVV.

The table lists this clonotype with many counts. V is TRBV5-1 and J is TRBJ2-7; TRBD1 matches 10 bases. The germline V gene encodes CDR1 SGHRS and CDR2 YFSETQ. The junction had 6 bases not matched to a gene; V was cut back by 5 bases and J by 4 bases. The CDR3 totals 14 residues. CDR3: CASSVGQGGYEQYF. The CDR3 DNA follows: TGCGCCAGCAGTGTTGGACAGGGGGGTTACGAGCAGTACTTC.

This clonotype was seen at least ten times. V usage is TRBV11-2 and J usage is TRBJ2-5; 8 nucleotides line up with TRBD2. The length of the CDR3 is 14 residues. Per the germline V gene, CDR1 is SGHAT and CDR2 is FQNNGV. Germline trimming cut 5 bases from V and 4 bases from J; bases unmatched to any gene: 6. The CDR3 nucleotides read TGTGCCAGCAGCACGGGACTAGGGGGAGAGACCCAGTACTTC. This codes for CASSTGLGGETQYF.

The chain is built from TRBV11-1 and TRBJ1-1; D gene unclear. The CDR3 totals 14 residues. Germline V gives CDR1 SGHAT, CDR2 FQDESV (reference sequence). Trimming stripped 2 bases from V and 3 bases from J, with 10 bases between. In nucleotides, the CDR3 is TGTGCCAGCAGCTTAATAGCAGGATACACTGAAGCTTTCTTT. It specifies CASSLIAGYTEAFF.

The table lists this clonotype with many counts. V is TRBV7-9 and J is TRBJ2-5; D ambiguous. V was trimmed by 6 bases and J by 5 bases, leaving 13 bases between them. This CDR3 spans 13 amino acids. Germline values: CDR1 SEHNR, CDR2 FQNEAQ (reference sequence). The CDR3 nucleotides are TGTGCCAGCAGGGGATACATCGGCGAGACCCAGTACTTC. Protein: CASRGYIGETQYF.

This clonotype was seen repeatedly, ten times or more. The chain employs TRBV27 and TRBJ1-1; no reliable D call. This CDR3 contains 13 residues. The V and J ends lost 3 bases and 0 bases respectively, with 5 bases between them. Germline assignment: CDR1 MNHEY and CDR2 SMNVEV (reference sequence). The CDR3 protein is CASSFRVNTEAFF. Here the CDR3 DNA reads TGTGCCAGCAGTTTTAGGGTGAACACTGAAGCTTTCTTT.

This clonotype was found a few times. This sequence joins TRBV18 and TRBJ2-7; no clear D gene. CDR3 size: 11 residues. Trimming pared 5 bases from V and 5 bases from J, leaving 7 bases between. The germline gives CDR1 KGHSH, CDR2 LQKENI. CDR3 in amino acids: CASSSQNEQYF. CDR3 sequence (DNA): TGTGCCAGCTCATCCCAGAACGAGCAGTACTTC. The variable domain in full, with the rest retrieved from reference TRBV18 and TRBJ2-7, is NAGVMQNPRHLVRRRGQEARLRCSPMKGHSHVYWYRQLPEEGLKFMVYLQKENIIDESGMPKERFSAEFPKEGPSILRIQQVVRGDSAAYFCASSSQNEQYFGPGTRLTVT.

This clonotype was seen ten or more times. The V gene is TRBV6-5, the J gene TRBJ1-2, with a tentative D call TRBD1 (5 bases). There are 12 residues in the CDR3. From germline, CDR1 is MNHEY and CDR2 SVGAGI. V was cut by 0 bases and J by 7 bases, with 6 bases left in between. Written as DNA, the CDR3 is TGTGCCAGCAGTTACTCGGGGGTTGGCTACACCTTC. It encodes CASSYSGVGYTF.

This clonotype came up many times. V and J are TRBV30 and TRBJ1-1; no definite D call. Germline V gene lookup returns CDR1 GTSNPN and CDR2 SVGIG (reference sequence). This CDR3 region has 12 residues. The germline V and J ends were trimmed by 3 bases and 6 bases, with 11 bases remaining between them. CDR3 DNA: TGTGCCTGGAGCGAAGAGAGGGCTGAAGCTTTCTTT. Its protein is CAWSEERAEAFF.